A single sample gave rise to the 30 T cell receptor beta chains below, sequenced in a study of OX40 agonist ivuxolimab in advanced cancers. The repertoire was sequenced with immunoSEQ multiplex PCR; TCRdb's copy has only in-frame clones and lacks some. The profile shows 90,000 or so clones, about 93% of them singletons. Sequencing was performed on CD4+ or CD8+ T cells sorted from blood, taken in a trial of the OX40 agonist ivuxolimab. Receptors originate from an adult with an advanced solid tumor such as melanoma, head and neck, liver or kidney cancer.

There are a few counts of this clone. The gene calls are TRBV15 and TRBJ1-5; TRBD1 might be the D (6 bases). With 0 bases removed from V and 4 bases from J, the gap between germline ends came to 10 bases. Germline CDR1 LNHNV, CDR2 YYDKDF (reference sequence). This CDR3 has 15 residues. The CDR3 loop is CATSRDPQGNQPQHF. The CDR3 bases are TGTGCCACCAGCAGAGACCCACAGGGAAATCAGCCCCAGCATTTT. The whole variable domain, filled in from reference TRBV15 and TRBJ1-5, reads DAMVIQNPRYQVTQFGKPVTLSCSQTLNHNVMYWYQQKSSQAPKLLFHYYDKDFNNEADTPDNFQSRRPNTSFCFLDIRSPGLGDTAMYLCATSRDPQGNQPQHFGDGTRLSIL.

The J gene is TRBJ2-7, the V gene TRBV21-1; the table's D call of TRBD1 was not tested on the DNA. TRBV21-1 is described as a pseudogene. This CDR3 is built from 15 residues. The CDR3: CASSKATGSSYEQYF. The DNA of the CDR3 is TGTGCCAGCAGCAAAGCGACAGGGAGCTCCTACGAGCAGTACTTC.

This chain joins TRBV7-2 and TRBJ2-1; 12 positions match TRBD2. CDR3 length: 15 amino acids. V gave up 1 base and J gave up 7 bases; unmatched junction bases: 2. Germline CDR1 reads SGHTA; CDR2 reads FQGNSA. CDR3 in DNA: TGTGCCAGCAGCTTAGAGACTAGCGGGGGAAATGAGCAGTTCTTC. Its protein product is CASSLETSGGNEQFF. Together with reference TRBV7-2 and TRBJ2-1, the CDR3 gives the full variable domain: GAGVSQSPSNKVTEKGKDVELRCDPISGHTALYWYRQSLGQGLEFLIYFQGNSAPDKSGLPSDRFSAERTGGSVSTLTIQRTQQEDSAVYLCASSLETSGGNEQFFGPGTRLTVL.

The CDR3 region has the DNA TGTGCCAGCAGCCGATCTGGGCAGGGAGGGTCACCCCTCCACTTT. It translates to CASSRSGQGGSPLHF. V usage is TRBV4-2 and J usage is TRBJ1-6, with D possibly matching TRBD1 (5 bases). CDR3 length: 15 residues. V lost 4 bases to trimming and J lost 10 bases, with 17 bases between them. Per the germline V gene, CDR1 is LGHNA and CDR2 is YNFKEQ.

The chain uses TRBV5-1 and TRBJ2-5, with 8 bases aligning to TRBD1. V was clipped by 0 bases and J by 0 bases; unmatched bases: 4. Germline V gene sequence: CDR1 SGHRS, CDR2 YFSETQ. The CDR3 has 16 residues. The CDR3 nucleotides are TGCGCCAGCAGCTTGGTAGGACAGGGATACCAAGAGACCCAGTACTTC. Encoded protein: CASSLVGQGYQETQYF.

This clone was observed a single time. This rearrangement joins TRBV5-1 to TRBJ2-5; D perhaps matches TRBD1 (7 bases). V lost 2 bases and J 4 bases, leaving 21 bases between the germline ends. Germline V gene lookup returns CDR1 SGHRS and CDR2 YFSETQ. The CDR3 spans 17 residues. CDR3 region: CASSLMPGLSGGETQYF. CDR3 sequence (DNA): TGCGCCAGCAGCTTAATGCCGGGACTTTCAGGGGGAGAGACCCAGTACTTC.

V usage is TRBV19 and J usage is TRBJ1-1; 8 bases agree with TRBD1. Germline V gene lookup returns CDR1 LNHDA and CDR2 SQIVND (reference sequence). V trimming: 4 bases; J trimming: 5 bases; junction bases outside the gene matches: 12. CDR3 length: 16 amino acids. CDR3 protein: CASSTAYSDRVTEAFF. In DNA form, the CDR3 reads TGTGCCAGTAGTACCGCCTACTCGGACAGGGTTACTGAAGCTTTCTTT.

The chain combines TRBV7-2 with TRBJ2-7; TRBD1 matches at 7 bases. The germline CDR1 and CDR2 sequences are SGHTA and FQGNSA. The CDR3 extends over 13 amino acids. With V trimmed by 5 bases and J by 2 bases, 3 bases remained unmatched. The CDR3 sequence is CASSEGTAYEQYF. The DNA of the CDR3 is TGTGCCAGCAGCGAAGGGACAGCCTACGAGCAGTACTTC.

This chain joins TRBV27 and TRBJ1-2; 9 positions match TRBD1. The V and J ends lost 4 bases and 4 bases, in that order; junction bases with no gene match: 13. The length of the CDR3 is 17 residues. Per germline, CDR1 MNHEY and CDR2 SMNVEV (reference sequence). The CDR3 bases are TGTGCCAGCAGTTCCCTGGGTATCGGGACAGGGATCTATGGCTACACCTTC. This encodes CASSSLGIGTGIYGYTF.

The chain uses TRBV11-3 and TRBJ1-1, with D possibly being TRBD1 (6 bases). Germline V gene data show CDR1 as SGHNT and CDR2 as YENEEA. The V and J ends lost 4 bases and 5 bases respectively, with 17 bases between them. The CDR3 has 15 amino acids. CDR3 in amino acids: CASSSPRGAWTEAFF. The CDR3 region has the DNA TGTGCCAGCAGCTCGCCCAGGGGCGCCTGGACTGAAGCTTTCTTT.

The chain is built from TRBV28 and TRBJ1-4, with TRBD1 matching 12 bases. The germline CDR1 and CDR2 sequences are MDHEN and SYDVKM. The CDR3 has 17 amino acids. The V and J ends lost 8 bases and 0 bases, in that order; junction bases with no gene match: 7. CDR3 amino acids: CASGSGQGATTNEKLFF. CDR3 nucleotide sequence: TGTGCCAGCGGGTCGGGACAGGGGGCCACAACTAATGAAAAACTGTTTTTT.

V gene TRBV7-2 combines with J gene TRBJ2-5; TRBD2 aligns across 9 bases. The CDR3 runs 17 residues. From germline, CDR1 is SGHTA and CDR2 FQGNSA. V gave up 5 bases and J gave up 5 bases; unmatched junction bases: 15. This chain's CDR3 is CASSLRAVAGVGETQYF. The CDR3 DNA reads as TGTGCCAGCAGCCTCAGGGCAGTAGCGGGAGTCGGGGAGACCCAGTACTTC.

This clone is a singleton in its sample. The chain uses TRBV10-3 and TRBJ2-1, with 8 bases matching TRBD2. The CDR3 extends over 14 amino acids. In germline, CDR1 is ENHRY, CDR2 SYGVKD. V lost 7 bases to trimming and J lost 7 bases; unmatched junction nucleotides: 9. In DNA form, the CDR3 reads TGTGCCATCAATCGGGAGGGCCCTCGAAATGAGCAGTTCTTC. This sequence encodes CAINREGPRNEQFF.

The chain couples TRBV5-3 to TRBJ2-5, with a tentative D call TRBD1 (5 bases). TRBV5-3 belongs to the ORF category, with a function that is uncertain. There are 17 residues in the CDR3. Between the trimmed V and J ends, which lost 2 bases and 2 bases, there was a span of 19 bases. CDR3 in amino acids: CARSFGVGQRFQETQYF. As DNA, the CDR3 is TGTGCCAGAAGCTTTGGAGTAGGACAAAGATTTCAAGAGACCCAGTACTTC.

The V gene is TRBV30, the J gene TRBJ2-7, with D maybe TRBD2 (6 bases). This CDR3 is built from 14 residues. Germline V gene sequence: CDR1 GTSNPN, CDR2 SVGIG (reference sequence). The V and J ends lost 0 bases and 2 bases respectively, with 11 bases between them. Here the CDR3 reads CAWSVRRDAYEQYF. The CDR3 DNA follows: TGTGCCTGGAGTGTACGGAGGGACGCCTACGAGCAGTACTTC. Based on the CDR3 plus reference TRBV30 and TRBJ2-7, the full variable domain is SQTIHQWPATLVQPVGSPLSLECTVEGTSNPNLYWYRQAAGRGLQLLFYSVGIGQISSEVPQNLSASRPQDRQFILSSKKLLLSDSGFYLCAWSVRRDAYEQYFGPGTRLTVT.

The chain joins TRBV5-4 to TRBJ1-1; weak D call: TRBD1 (6 bases). V dropped 3 bases and J dropped 1 base, with 10 bases sitting between them. The CDR3 is made up of 14 amino acids. Germline V gene data show CDR1 as SGHNT and CDR2 as YYREEE (reference sequence). CDR3 region: CASSSGGQNTEAFF. CDR3 coding DNA: TGTGCCAGCAGCTCGGGGGGCCAGAACACTGAAGCTTTCTTT.

The chain uses TRBV29-1 and TRBJ2-2, with TRBD2 matching 7 bases. Germline trimming cut 4 bases from V and 1 base from J; bases unmatched to any gene: 3. The CDR3 contains 14 residues. Germline CDR1 and CDR2: SQVTM and ANQGSEA. As DNA, the CDR3 is TGCAGCGTTGCTCCTAGCGGGAACACCGGGGAGCTGTTTTTT. This sequence encodes CSVAPSGNTGELFF.

This CDR3 reads CASSLGEGGPYEQYF. The CDR3 region has the DNA TGTGCCAGCAGCTTAGGTGAGGGGGGGCCTTACGAGCAGTACTTC. This rearrangement joins TRBV7-2 to TRBJ2-5; possible D gene TRBD2, 7 bases. The end of the DNA is better explained by TRBJ2-7, so the J call may be wrong. In germline, CDR1 is SGHTA, CDR2 FQGNSA. The CDR3 is made up of 15 amino acids.

This sequence joins TRBV4-1 and TRBJ1-5, with D unclear. With 1 base removed from V and 7 bases from J, the gap between germline ends came to 8 bases. Germline lookup yields CDR1 MGHRA and CDR2 YSYEKL. CDR3 length equals 13 residues. The CDR3 nucleotides read TGCGCCAGCAGCCAAGTAGCGGGCCAGCCCCAGCATTTT. It translates to CASSQVAGQPQHF.

This clone occurred once. The V gene is TRBV11-3, the J gene TRBJ2-2, with D possibly being TRBD1 (5 bases). The length of the CDR3 is 15 residues. CDR1 and CDR2 (germline): SGHNT, YENEEA. The germline V and J ends were trimmed by 7 bases and 7 bases, with 19 bases remaining between them. The CDR3 sequence is CASKKRSRDDGELFF. The CDR3 coding sequence is TGTGCCAGCAAGAAGAGAAGCAGGGATGACGGGGAGCTGTTTTTT.

The chain couples TRBV5-4 to TRBJ2-3; 7 bases match TRBD1. V shed 4 bases, J shed 4 bases, and the junction held 6 bases outside the gene matches. CDR1 and CDR2 from the germline V gene are SGHNT and YYREEE (reference sequence). The CDR3 spans 14 residues. CDR3 DNA sequence: TGTGCCAGCAGCCCTGAGCAGGGGGCAGATACGCAGTATTTT. Amino acids: CASSPEQGADTQYF.

The rearrangement links TRBV5-1 to TRBJ1-2, with 9 bases lining up with TRBD1. CDR3 size: 13 residues. The germline gives CDR1 SGHRS, CDR2 YFSETQ. The ends lost 4 bases at V and 8 bases at J; junction bases unmatched: 6. CDR3 protein: CASSADRGSGYTF. CDR3 nucleotides: TGCGCCAGCAGCGCGGACAGGGGTAGCGGCTACACCTTC.

This chain's CDR3 is CATGQGDYEQYF. DNA for the CDR3: TGTGCCACAGGACAGGGGGACTACGAGCAGTACTTC. The rearrangement links TRBV10-3 to TRBJ2-7; 10 nucleotides line up with TRBD1. From germline, CDR1 is ENHRY and CDR2 SYGVKD. This CDR3 comprises 12 residues. V gave up 10 bases and J gave up 3 bases; unmatched junction bases: 3.

The rearrangement joins TRBV6-1 to TRBJ2-1; 11 bases agree with TRBD2. CDR3 length equals 16 residues. V was clipped by 3 bases and J by 6 bases; unmatched bases: 7. Germline CDR1 is MNHNS and CDR2 is SASEGT. The CDR3 DNA sequence: TGTGCCAGCAGTGAGTCCCTAGCGGGAGGTCGCAATGAGCAGTTCTTC. As protein: CASSESLAGGRNEQFF.

V and J are TRBV7-3 and TRBJ2-1; the D is unclear. Per the germline V gene, CDR1 is SGHTA and CDR2 is FQGTGA. V was pared by 5 bases and J by 6 bases, with 14 bases between. This CDR3 has 14 residues. The CDR3 loop is CASSRSPTPNEQFF. For the CDR3, the DNA is TGTGCCAGCAGCCGCAGCCCGACCCCCAATGAGCAGTTCTTC.

This rearrangement joins TRBV6-9 to TRBJ2-5, with 7 bases that match TRBD1. Trimming removed 7 bases from V and 2 bases from J; junction bases left unmatched: 34. The CDR3 has 23 residues. In germline, CDR1 is MNHGY, CDR2 SVAAGI. CDR3 sequence: CASNKRPHRRSVGDRVGQETQYF. The CDR3 bases are TGTGCCAGCAACAAACGCCCCCACCGTCGGTCAGTCGGAGACAGGGTTGGTCAAGAGACCCAGTACTTC.

The chain combines TRBV11-3 with TRBJ1-1; the match to TRBD1 covers 9 bases. The CDR3 has 16 residues. Germline assignment: CDR1 SGHNT and CDR2 YENEEA. Trimming removed 0 bases from V and 4 bases from J; junction bases left unmatched: 6. The CDR3 sequence is CASSLDRTGVGTEAFF. The CDR3 nucleotides are TGTGCCAGCAGCTTAGATCGGACAGGGGTAGGCACTGAAGCTTTCTTT.

This rearrangement joins TRBV7-8 to TRBJ2-5; TRBD2 matches at 9 bases. The germline V gene encodes CDR1 SGHVS and CDR2 FQNEAQ. V gave up 5 bases and J gave up 7 bases; unmatched junction bases: 14. The CDR3 has 16 amino acids. The CDR3 region is CASSPLVSGSLGTQYF. Written as DNA, the CDR3 is TGTGCCAGCAGCCCGTTGGTTAGCGGGAGTTTGGGGACCCAGTACTTC.

The V call is TRBV2, the J call TRBJ1-5, with D unclear. CDR1 and CDR2 from the germline V gene are SNHLY and FYNNEI. The CDR3 loop spans 13 amino acids. V was pared by 4 bases and J by 3 bases, with 7 bases between. CDR3 in amino acids: CASSVFANQPQHF. As DNA, the CDR3 is TGTGCCAGCAGTGTTTTCGCCAATCAGCCCCAGCATTTT.

The chain carries TRBV11-2 and TRBJ2-1; D gene ambiguous. Trimming removed 1 base at V and 0 bases at J, with 4 bases between. Germline lookup yields CDR1 SGHAT and CDR2 FQNNGV. The CDR3 is 14 residues long. Here the CDR3 DNA reads TGTGCCAGCAGCTTAGGAAGCTCCTACAATGAGCAGTTCTTC. Its translation: CASSLGSSYNEQFF.